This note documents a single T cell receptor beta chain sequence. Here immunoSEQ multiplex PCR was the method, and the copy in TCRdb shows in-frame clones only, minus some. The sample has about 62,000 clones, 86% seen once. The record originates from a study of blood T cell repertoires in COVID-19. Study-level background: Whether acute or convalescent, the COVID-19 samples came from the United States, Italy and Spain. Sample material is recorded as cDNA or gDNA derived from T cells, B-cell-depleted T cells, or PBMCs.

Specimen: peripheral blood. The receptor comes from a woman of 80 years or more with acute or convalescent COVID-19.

The CDR3 bases are TGTGCCAGCAGGCCCGCGGGAGGAGGTAATTCACCCCTCCACTTT. This sequence encodes CASRPAGGGNSPLHF. The genes are TRBV6-5 and TRBJ1-6, with D hard to call. Germline assignment: CDR1 MNHEY and CDR2 SVGAGI. CDR3 length equals 15 residues. The V end lost 6 bases, the J end lost 6 bases, and 15 bases lay between the germline ends.